This T cell receptor beta chain is from a study of blood T cells in healthy people across ages. CDR1 and CDR2 (germline): LGHDT, YNNKEL (reference sequence). With 4 bases removed from V and 3 bases from J, the gap between germline ends came to 10 bases. This CDR3 contains 13 residues. In terms of origin and age, donors were healthy Caucasian individuals from Russia aged roughly 6 to 95. Ten milliliters of peripheral blood were drawn from each donor into EDTA-treated tubes. Per-sample PBMC isolation yielded at least 7 million cells. Combining a sample-barcoded 5' primer with a J-beta primer mix, a second PCR ran for about 6 to 11 cycles. TCRdb fed the 5' RACE reads into MiXCR, producing one record per CDR3 protein. The sample carries fewer than 2,000,000 distinct CDR3 sequences, around 35% recorded once.

This rearrangement joins TRBV3-1 to TRBJ2-7; a possible D gene is TRBD2 (5 bases). This sequence was found in a woman under 40 in good health. Material: blood. CDR3 DNA: TGTGCCAGCAGCCCCGCCGGGATCTACGAGCAGTACTTC. This translates into CASSPAGIYEQYF.